The rows below give T cell receptor beta chains drawn from one sample of a study of cytomegalovirus exposure and HLA in healthy donors. The data were produced by immunoSEQ multiplex PCR, yet TCRdb's version contains in-frame clones alone and is incomplete. Of over 150,000 clones detected, about four fifths appear once; the ten largest clones hold less than 15%. Input material: PBMCs. The origin of the receptors is a woman in her forties or fifties in good health and CMV-seronegative. The CDR3 runs from the conserved cysteine through the conserved F or W. The order of the fields is clone size, CDR3 length, V gene, J gene, D gene, CDR3 DNA, CDR3 protein. The D gene is left open where the match is weak. Expanded clones are given a class, and other clones once, few, many or no size at all.

>few|16|TRBV27|TRBJ2-1|TRBD1
TGTGCCACCATGCTCTCCGGGACAGGGTCCTACAATGAGCAGTTCTTC
CATMLSGTGSYNEQFF
>once|14|TRBV10-3|TRBJ1-2|.
TGTGCCATCAGGAACCCTAGGGGCTACTATGGCTACACCTTC
CAIRNPRGYYGYTF
>.|17|TRBV4-1|TRBJ1-4|TRBD1
TGCGCCAGCAGCCAGTGGGGTGTTGACAGGGGGAATGAAAAACTGTTTTTT
CASSQWGVDRGNEKLFF
>.|11|TRBV5-1|TRBJ2-1|.
TGCGCCAGCAGCTTGGCTAGTGAGCAGTTCTTC
CASSLASEQFF
>once|15|TRBV7-9|TRBJ2-1|TRBD2
TGTGCCAGCTTTACGGGACTACCCTCCTACAATGAGCAGTTCTTC
CASFTGLPSYNEQFF
>few|14|TRBV6-1|TRBJ1-1|TRBD1
TGTGCCAGCAGTTTCCGGACAGGGAGCACTGAAGCTTTCTTT
CASSFRTGSTEAFF
>.|15|TRBV5-8|TRBJ2-3|.
TGTGCCAGCAGCAGACGGGGTTTATCCACAGATACGCAGTATTTT
CASSRRGLSTDTQYF
>.|13|TRBV28|TRBJ2-1|TRBD2
TGTGCCAGCAGCCCAAGCGGGGGGCATGAGCAGTTCTTC
CASSPSGGHEQFF
>.|14|TRBV14|TRBJ1-6|TRBD1
TGCGCCAGCAGCCTGGACAGGGCTAATTCACCCCTCCACTTT
CASSLDRANSPLHF
>.|15|TRBV2|TRBJ2-1|.
TGTGCCAGCAGTGTGGGGCCGACGTTTGGGTATGAGCAGTTCTTC
CASSVGPTFGYEQFF
>.|15|TRBV2|TRBJ2-3|.
TGTGCCAGCAGGGGAGCCAAATCCCTCACAGATACGCAGTATTTT
CASRGAKSLTDTQYF
>.|15|TRBV28|TRBJ1-1|TRBD1
TGTGCCAGCAGCTTCCGGGACAGGACTTACACTGAAGCTTTCTTT
CASSFRDRTYTEAFF
>.|13|TRBV2|TRBJ2-5|TRBD1
TGTGCCAGCAGGCCAACAGGGGGAGAGACCCAGTACTTC
CASRPTGGETQYF
>.|15|TRBV5-1|TRBJ2-5|.
TGCGCCAGCAGCTTGGCCTTATCCCAACGGGAGACCCAGTACTTC
CASSLALSQRETQYF
>.|15|TRBV28|TRBJ1-2|.
TGTGCCAGCAGTCTGGCGGTCAGCCTGGACTATGGCTACACCTTC
CASSLAVSLDYGYTF
>.|15|TRBV10-2|TRBJ2-7|TRBD1
TGCGCCAGCAGTGAGGGGACAGGCCCGCCCTACGAGCAGTACTTC
CASSEGTGPPYEQYF
>.|13|TRBV13|TRBJ2-7|.
TGTGCCAGCAGCTATGGGAGGTACTACGAGCAGTACTTC
CASSYGRYYEQYF
>.|13|TRBV6-5|TRBJ1-1|TRBD1
TGTGCCAGCAGTACATACAGGGGATTCGAAGCTTTCTTT
CASSTYRGFEAFF
>.|17|TRBV4-2|TRBJ1-3|TRBD1
TGTGCCAGCAGCCAAGTGGACAGGGGGGTCTCTGGAAACACCATATATTTT
CASSQVDRGVSGNTIYF
>.|15|TRBV2|TRBJ2-1|TRBD2
TGTGCCAGCAGTTCCGGGAGGGCCTCCTACAATGAGCAGTTCTTC
CASSSGRASYNEQFF
>.|13|TRBV28|TRBJ1-2|.
TGTGCCAGCAGTTTAAAGGAGTTCTATGGCTACACCTTC
CASSLKEFYGYTF
>.|14|TRBV18|TRBJ2-5|.
TGTGCCAGCTCACCCCGGGACTCTCAAGAGACCCAGTACTTC
CASSPRDSQETQYF
>.|14|TRBV28|TRBJ1-5|.
TGTGCCAGCAGTCCTTTGGCAGGGGATCAGCCCCAGCATTTT
CASSPLAGDQPQHF
>.|14|TRBV6-1|TRBJ2-7|.
TGTGCCAGCAAGTACGTGGCAGGGTTAGACGAGCAGTACTTC
CASKYVAGLDEQYF
>few|15|TRBV6-1|TRBJ2-3|TRBD2
TGTGCCAGCAGTGAAAGCGGCGGGGGTACAGATACGCAGTATTTT
CASSESGGGTDTQYF
>few|20|TRBV21-1|TRBJ2-2|.
TGTGCCAGCAGCATGCCCCGTAGGCTAGCGGGAGTGGGAAACGGCGGGGAGCTGTTTTTT
CASSMPRRLAGVGNGGELFF
>.|16|TRBV28|TRBJ1-5|.
TGTGCCAGCAGTAAATTACAGGCCTATAGCAATCAGCCCCAGCATTTT
CASSKLQAYSNQPQHF
>.|13|TRBV5-4|TRBJ2-7|.
TGTGCCAGCAGTTCGGACGGGATTGGGGAGCAGTACTTC
CASSSDGIGEQYF
>once|13|TRBV10-3|TRBJ1-2|.
TGTGCCATCAGGGGTTATGACAGCTATGGCTACACCTTC
CAIRGYDSYGYTF
>.|13|TRBV7-9|TRBJ1-2|.
TGTGCCAGCAGCTTTACACAGGGAAGTGGCTACACCTTC
CASSFTQGSGYTF
>.|14|TRBV5-4|TRBJ2-1|TRBD1
TGTGCCAGCAGCTCCCGACAGGGTGCTGGGGGGCAGTTCTTC
CASSSRQGAGGQFF